This T cell receptor beta chain is from a study of graft-versus-host responses after intestinal transplantation. Study information: Recipients were given multivisceral, liver-intestinal, or isolated intestinal transplants. Among the recipients, all got anti-thymocyte globulin induction and then tacrolimus and steroids for roughly three years.

TCRdb's table, derived via immunoSEQ multiplex PCR, lists solely in-frame clones and lacks some. The data show 6,000 to 8,500 clones, roughly a quarter seen once. From germline, CDR1 is PRHDT and CDR2 FYEKMQ (reference sequence). The CDR3 covers 14 residues. V was shortened by 5 bases and J by 14 bases, with 19 bases between the two germline ends. Co-plated with some 200,000 CFSE-labeled responder cells were some 200,000 irradiated, violet-dye-labeled stimulator cells. Post-reaction, proliferating CD3+CD4+ and CD3+CD8+ responders (CFSE-low) were sorted. Study-level points and caveats: Peak levels of circulating GvH clones tracked with early post-transplant HvG declines.

Source: alloreactive CD8+ T cells from a mixed lymphocyte reaction culture, taken before transplantation. Regarding subset: CFSE-low proliferating T cells sorted from roughly six-day pre-transplant mixed lymphocyte reaction (GvH or HvG direction). The J gene is TRBJ1-6, the V gene TRBV13, with D possibly being TRBD1 (6 bases). The clonotype was recovered from a human patient who was an organ donor for intestinal transplantation. Here the CDR3 reads CASSQGGALGSLHF. In nucleotides, the CDR3 is TGTGCCAGCAGCCAAGGGGGGGCTTTAGGGTCCCTCCACTTT.